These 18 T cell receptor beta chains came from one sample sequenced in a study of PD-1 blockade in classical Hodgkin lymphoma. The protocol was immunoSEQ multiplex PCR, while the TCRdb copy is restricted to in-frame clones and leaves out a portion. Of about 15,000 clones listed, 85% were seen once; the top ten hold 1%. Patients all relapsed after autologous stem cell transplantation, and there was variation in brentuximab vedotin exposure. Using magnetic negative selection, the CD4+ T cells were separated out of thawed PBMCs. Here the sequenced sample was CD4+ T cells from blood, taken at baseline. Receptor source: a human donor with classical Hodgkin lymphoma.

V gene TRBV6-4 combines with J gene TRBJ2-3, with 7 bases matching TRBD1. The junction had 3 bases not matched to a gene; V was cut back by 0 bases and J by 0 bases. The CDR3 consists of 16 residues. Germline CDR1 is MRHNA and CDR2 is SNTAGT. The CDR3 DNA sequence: TGTGCCAGCAGTGACTCGACAGGGTGGAGCACAGATACGCAGTATTTT. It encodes CASSDSTGWSTDTQYF.

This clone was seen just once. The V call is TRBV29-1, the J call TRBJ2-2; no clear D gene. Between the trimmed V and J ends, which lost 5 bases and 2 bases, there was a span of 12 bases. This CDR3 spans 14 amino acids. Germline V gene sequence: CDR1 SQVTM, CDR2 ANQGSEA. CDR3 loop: CSVTGPLNTGELFF. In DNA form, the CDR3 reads TGCAGCGTTACCGGGCCCTTAAACACCGGGGAGCTGTTTTTT.

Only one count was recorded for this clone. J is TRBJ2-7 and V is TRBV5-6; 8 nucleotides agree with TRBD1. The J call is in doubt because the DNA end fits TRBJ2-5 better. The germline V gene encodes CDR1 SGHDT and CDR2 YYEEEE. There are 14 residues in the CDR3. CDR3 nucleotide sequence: TGTGCCAGCAGCCACACGGACAGGGTGGGGACCCAGTACTTC. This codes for CASSHTDRVGTQYF.

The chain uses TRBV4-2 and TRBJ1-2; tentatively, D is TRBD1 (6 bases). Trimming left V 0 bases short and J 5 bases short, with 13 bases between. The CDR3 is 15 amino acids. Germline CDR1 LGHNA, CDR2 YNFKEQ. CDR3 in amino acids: CASSQDYTGRYGYTF. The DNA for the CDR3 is TGTGCCAGCAGCCAAGATTATACAGGGAGGTATGGCTACACCTTC.

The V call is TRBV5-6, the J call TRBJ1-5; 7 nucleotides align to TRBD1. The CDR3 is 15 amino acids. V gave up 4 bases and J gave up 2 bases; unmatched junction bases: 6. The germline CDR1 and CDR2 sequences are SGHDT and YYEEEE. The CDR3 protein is CASSRGGRGNQPQHF. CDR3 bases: TGTGCCAGCAGCAGAGGGGGCAGGGGCAATCAGCCCCAGCATTTT.

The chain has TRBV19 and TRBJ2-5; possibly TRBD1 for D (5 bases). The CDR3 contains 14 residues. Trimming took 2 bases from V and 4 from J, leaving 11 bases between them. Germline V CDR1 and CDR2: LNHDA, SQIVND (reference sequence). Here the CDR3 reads CASSIQAGLETQYF. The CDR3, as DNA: TGTGCCAGTAGTATACAAGCAGGGCTAGAGACCCAGTACTTC. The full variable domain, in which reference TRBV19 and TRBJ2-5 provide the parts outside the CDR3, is DGGITQSPKYLFRKEGQNVTLSCEQNLNHDAMYWYRQDPGQGLRLIYYSQIVNDFQKGDIAEGYSVSREKKESFPLTVTSAQKNPTAFYLCASSIQAGLETQYFGPGTRLLVL.

The CDR3 nucleotides are TGTGCCAGCAGCCTGACAAATTCTGGGGCCAACGTCCTGACTTTC. Its protein product is CASSLTNSGANVLTF. The V call is TRBV6-5, the J call TRBJ2-6; no definite D call. Trimming took off 6 bases at V and 1 base at J, with 10 bases between the two ends. Per germline, CDR1 MNHEY and CDR2 SVGAGI. The CDR3 runs 15 residues.

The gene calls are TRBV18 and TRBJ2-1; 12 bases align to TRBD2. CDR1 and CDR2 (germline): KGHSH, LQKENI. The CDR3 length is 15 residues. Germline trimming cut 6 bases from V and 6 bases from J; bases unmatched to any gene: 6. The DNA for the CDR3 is TGTGCCAGCTCTCCTTCTAGCGGGAGGGGCAATGAGCAGTTCTTC. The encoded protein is CASSPSSGRGNEQFF.

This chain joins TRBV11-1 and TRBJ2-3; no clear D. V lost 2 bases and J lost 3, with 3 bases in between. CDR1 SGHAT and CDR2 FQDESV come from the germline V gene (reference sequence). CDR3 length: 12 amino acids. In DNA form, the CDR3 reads TGTGCCAGCAGCTTAAGGACAGATACGCAGTATTTT. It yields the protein CASSLRTDTQYF. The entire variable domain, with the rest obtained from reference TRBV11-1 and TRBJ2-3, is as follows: EAEVAQSPRYKITEKSQAVAFWCDPISGHATLYWYRQILGQGPELLVQFQDESVVDDSQLPKDRFSAERLKGVDSTLKIQPAELGDSAMYLCASSLRTDTQYFGPGTRLTVL.

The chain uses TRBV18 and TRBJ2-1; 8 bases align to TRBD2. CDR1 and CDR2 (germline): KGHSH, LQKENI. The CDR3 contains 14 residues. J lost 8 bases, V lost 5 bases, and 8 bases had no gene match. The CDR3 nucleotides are TGTGCCAGCTCAACACGACTAGCGACGGATGAGCAGTTCTTC. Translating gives CASSTRLATDEQFF. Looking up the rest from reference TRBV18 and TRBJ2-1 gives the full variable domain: NAGVMQNPRHLVRRRGQEARLRCSPMKGHSHVYWYRQLPEEGLKFMVYLQKENIIDESGMPKERFSAEFPKEGPSILRIQQVVRGDSAAYFCASSTRLATDEQFFGPGTRLTVL.

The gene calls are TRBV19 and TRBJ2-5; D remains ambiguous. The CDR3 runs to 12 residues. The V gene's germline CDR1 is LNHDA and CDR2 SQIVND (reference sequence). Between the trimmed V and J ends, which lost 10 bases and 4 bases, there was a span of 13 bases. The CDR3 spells CATKTRGETQYF. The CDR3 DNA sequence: TGTGCCACCAAGACTCGTGGAGAGACCCAGTACTTC. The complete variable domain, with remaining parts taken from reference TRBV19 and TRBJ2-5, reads DGGITQSPKYLFRKEGQNVTLSCEQNLNHDAMYWYRQDPGQGLRLIYYSQIVNDFQKGDIAEGYSVSREKKESFPLTVTSAQKNPTAFYLCATKTRGETQYFGPGTRLLVL.

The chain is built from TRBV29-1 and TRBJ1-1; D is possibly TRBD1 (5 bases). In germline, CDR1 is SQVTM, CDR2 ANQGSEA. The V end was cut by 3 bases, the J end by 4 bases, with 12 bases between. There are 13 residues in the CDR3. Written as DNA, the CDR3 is TGCAGCGTTGATTCCCAGGGTGGCACTGAAGCTTTCTTT. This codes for CSVDSQGGTEAFF.

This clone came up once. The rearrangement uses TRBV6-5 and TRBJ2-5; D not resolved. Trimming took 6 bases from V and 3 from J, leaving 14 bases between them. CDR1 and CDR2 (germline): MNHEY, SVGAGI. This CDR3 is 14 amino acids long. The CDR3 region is CASRGLGSKETQYF. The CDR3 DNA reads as TGTGCCAGCAGGGGCTTGGGGTCAAAAGAGACCCAGTACTTC.

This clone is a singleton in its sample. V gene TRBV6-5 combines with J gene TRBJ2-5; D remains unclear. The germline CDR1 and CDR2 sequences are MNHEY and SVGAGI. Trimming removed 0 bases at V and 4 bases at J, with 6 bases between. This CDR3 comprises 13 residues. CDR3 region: CASSYSWGETQYF. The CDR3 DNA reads TGTGCCAGCAGTTACTCTTGGGGAGAGACCCAGTACTTC.

CDR3 region: CASSRVIGRENEKLFF. CDR3 nucleotides: TGTGCCAGCAGCCGAGTAATCGGGAGGGAGAATGAAAAACTGTTTTTT. The gene calls are TRBV5-5 and TRBJ1-4; D uncertain. This CDR3 has 16 residues. The germline V and J ends were trimmed by 4 bases and 5 bases, with 18 bases remaining between them. Germline values: CDR1 SGHKS, CDR2 YYEKEE (reference sequence).

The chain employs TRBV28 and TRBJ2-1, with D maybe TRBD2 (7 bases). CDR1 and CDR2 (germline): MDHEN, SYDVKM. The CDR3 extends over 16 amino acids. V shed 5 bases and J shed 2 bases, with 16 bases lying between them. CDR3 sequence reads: CASSLGGAQPYNEQFF. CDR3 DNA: TGTGCCAGCAGTCTGGGGGGGGCCCAGCCCTACAATGAGCAGTTCTTC.

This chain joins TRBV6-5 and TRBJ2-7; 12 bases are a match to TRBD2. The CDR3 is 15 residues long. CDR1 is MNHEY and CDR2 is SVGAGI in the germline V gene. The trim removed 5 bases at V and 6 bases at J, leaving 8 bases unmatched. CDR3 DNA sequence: TGTGCCAGCAGTGCTAGCGGGGGGGAGTGGGGCGAGCAGTACTTC. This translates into CASSASGGEWGEQYF.

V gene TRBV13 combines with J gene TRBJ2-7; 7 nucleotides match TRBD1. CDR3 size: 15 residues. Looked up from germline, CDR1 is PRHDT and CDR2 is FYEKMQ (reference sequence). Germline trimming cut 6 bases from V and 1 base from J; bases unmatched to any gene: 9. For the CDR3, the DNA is TGTGCCAGCAGTCTTACGGGACAGCTTTCCTACGAGCAGTACTTC. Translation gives CASSLTGQLSYEQYF.